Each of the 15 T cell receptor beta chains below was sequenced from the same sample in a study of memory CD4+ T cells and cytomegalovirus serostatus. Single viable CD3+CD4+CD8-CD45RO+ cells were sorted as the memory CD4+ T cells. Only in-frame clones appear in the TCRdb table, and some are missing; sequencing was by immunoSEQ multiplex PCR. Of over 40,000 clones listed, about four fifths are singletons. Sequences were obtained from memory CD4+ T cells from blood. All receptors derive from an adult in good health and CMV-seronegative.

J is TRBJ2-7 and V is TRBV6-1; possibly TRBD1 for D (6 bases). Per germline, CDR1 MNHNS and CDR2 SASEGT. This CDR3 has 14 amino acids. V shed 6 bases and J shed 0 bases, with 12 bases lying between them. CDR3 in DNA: TGTGCCAGCAGACCTCAGGGGTACTCCTACGAGCAGTACTTC. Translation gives CASRPQGYSYEQYF.

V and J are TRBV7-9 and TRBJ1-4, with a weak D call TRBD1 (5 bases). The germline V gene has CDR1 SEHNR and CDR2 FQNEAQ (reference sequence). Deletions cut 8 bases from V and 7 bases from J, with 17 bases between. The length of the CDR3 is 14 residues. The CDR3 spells CASLTYPQGEKLFF. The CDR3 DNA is TGTGCCAGCCTCACATACCCTCAGGGTGAAAAACTGTTTTTT.

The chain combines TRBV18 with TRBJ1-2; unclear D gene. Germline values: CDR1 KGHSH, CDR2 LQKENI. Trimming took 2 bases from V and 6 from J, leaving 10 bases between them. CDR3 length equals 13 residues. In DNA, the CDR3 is TGTGCCAGCTCACCAGACCTAAGACATGGCTACACCTTC. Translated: CASSPDLRHGYTF.

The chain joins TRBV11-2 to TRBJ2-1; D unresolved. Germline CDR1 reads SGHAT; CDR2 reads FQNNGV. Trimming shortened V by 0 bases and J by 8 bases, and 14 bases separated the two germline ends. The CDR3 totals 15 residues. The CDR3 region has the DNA TGTGCCAGCAGCTTAGATCTCGCCATGAGGCATGAGCAGTTCTTC. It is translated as CASSLDLAMRHEQFF.

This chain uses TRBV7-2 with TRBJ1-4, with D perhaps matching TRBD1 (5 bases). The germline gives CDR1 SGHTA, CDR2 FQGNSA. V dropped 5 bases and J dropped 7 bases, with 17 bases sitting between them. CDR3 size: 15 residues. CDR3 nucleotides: TGTGCCAGCAGCGTAGGGTCGAGGGGTCCTGAAAAACTGTTTTTT. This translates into CASSVGSRGPEKLFF.

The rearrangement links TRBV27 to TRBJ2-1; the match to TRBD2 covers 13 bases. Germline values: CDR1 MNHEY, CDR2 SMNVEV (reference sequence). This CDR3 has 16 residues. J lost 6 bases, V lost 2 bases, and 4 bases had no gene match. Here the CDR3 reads CASSLRLAGGRNEQFF. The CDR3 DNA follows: TGTGCCAGCAGTTTACGACTAGCGGGGGGACGCAATGAGCAGTTCTTC.

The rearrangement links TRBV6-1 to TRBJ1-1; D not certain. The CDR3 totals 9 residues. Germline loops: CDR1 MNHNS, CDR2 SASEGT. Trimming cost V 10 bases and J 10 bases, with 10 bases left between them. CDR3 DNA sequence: TGTGCCACCGGGGTGGGAGCTTTCTTT. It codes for CATGVGAFF.

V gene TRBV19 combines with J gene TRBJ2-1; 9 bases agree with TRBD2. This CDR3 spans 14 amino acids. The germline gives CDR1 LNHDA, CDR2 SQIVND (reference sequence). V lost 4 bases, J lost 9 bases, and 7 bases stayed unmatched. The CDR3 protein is CASSKGRGGPEQFF. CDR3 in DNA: TGTGCCAGTAGTAAAGGGCGGGGGGGTCCTGAGCAGTTCTTC.

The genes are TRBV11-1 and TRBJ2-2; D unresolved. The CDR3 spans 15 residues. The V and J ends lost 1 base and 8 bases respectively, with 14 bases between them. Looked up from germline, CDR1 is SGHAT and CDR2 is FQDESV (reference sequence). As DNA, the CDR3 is TGTGCCAGCAGCTTAGGTCCAGGAGCCCAGGGGGAGCTGTTTTTT. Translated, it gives CASSLGPGAQGELFF.

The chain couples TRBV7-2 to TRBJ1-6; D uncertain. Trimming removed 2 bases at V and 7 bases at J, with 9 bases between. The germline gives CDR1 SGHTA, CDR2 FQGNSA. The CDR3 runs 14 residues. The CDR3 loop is CASSLMRRNSPLHF. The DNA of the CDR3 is TGTGCCAGCAGCTTAATGCGACGGAATTCACCCCTCCACTTT.

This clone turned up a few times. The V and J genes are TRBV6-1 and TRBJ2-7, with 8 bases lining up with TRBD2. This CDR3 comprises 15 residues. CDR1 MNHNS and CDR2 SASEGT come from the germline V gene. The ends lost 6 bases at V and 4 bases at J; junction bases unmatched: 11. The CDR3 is CASRRGLDGLYEQYF. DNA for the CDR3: TGTGCCAGCAGGAGGGGACTAGACGGACTTTACGAGCAGTACTTC.

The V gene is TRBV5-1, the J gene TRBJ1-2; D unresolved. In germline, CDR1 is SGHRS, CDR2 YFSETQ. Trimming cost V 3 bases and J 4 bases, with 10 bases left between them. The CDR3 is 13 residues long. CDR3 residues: CASSSEGSYGYTF. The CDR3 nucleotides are TGCGCCAGCAGCTCGGAGGGCAGCTATGGCTACACCTTC.

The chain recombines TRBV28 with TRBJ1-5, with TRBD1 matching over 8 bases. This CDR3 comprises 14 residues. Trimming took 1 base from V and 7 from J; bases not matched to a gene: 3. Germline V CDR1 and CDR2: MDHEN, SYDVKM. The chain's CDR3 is CASSLLDRAQPQHF. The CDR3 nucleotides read TGTGCCAGCAGTTTATTGGACAGGGCCCAGCCCCAGCATTTT. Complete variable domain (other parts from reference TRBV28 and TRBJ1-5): DVKVTQSSRYLVKRTGEKVFLECVQDMDHENMFWYRQDPGLGLRLIYFSYDVKMKEKGDIPEGYSVSREKKERFSLILESASTNQTSMYLCASSLLDRAQPQHFGDGTRLSIL.

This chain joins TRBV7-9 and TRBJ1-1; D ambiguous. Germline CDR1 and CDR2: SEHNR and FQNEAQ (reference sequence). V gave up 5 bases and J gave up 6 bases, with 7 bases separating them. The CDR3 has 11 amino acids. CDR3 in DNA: TGTGCCAGCAGCCCACATGCTGAAGCTTTCTTT. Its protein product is CASSPHAEAFF.

CDR3 bases: TGTGCCATCAGGTTCACAGATACGCAGTATTTT. Its translation: CAIRFTDTQYF. The chain recombines TRBV10-3 with TRBJ2-3; no reliable D call. This CDR3 region has 11 residues. The V and J ends lost 6 bases and 2 bases respectively, with 3 bases between them. CDR1 and CDR2 (germline): ENHRY, SYGVKD.